At least ten counts were recorded for the clone carrying this T cell receptor (beta chain). Its antigen is not known. Germline V CDR1 and CDR2: MNHNS, SASEGT. Between the trimmed V and J ends, which lost 7 bases and 0 bases, there was a span of 13 bases. This CDR3 contains 15 residues. The entry originates in a study of PD-1 blockade in classical Hodgkin lymphoma. About the study: Patients were treated with nivolumab at 3 mg/kg, and this was given intravenously every 2 weeks.

Notes on the study in general: Complete responders' diversity at baseline resembled that of newly diagnosed patients. Individuals who commenced nivolumab within less than 1 year of ASCT were excluded. CD4+ but not CD8+ TCR diversity rose significantly by C4D1.

The assay was immunoSEQ multiplex PCR, and TCRdb's table has in-frame clones only and misses some. The sample records some 25,000 clones, over 60% being singletons. In every patient, relapse followed autologous stem cell transplantation, while exposure to brentuximab vedotin differed. The receptor was isolated from a human donor with classical Hodgkin lymphoma. The V and J genes are TRBV6-1 and TRBJ2-1; TRBD1 is a possible D gene (6 bases). Here the sequenced sample was peripheral blood mononuclear cells (PBMCs), taken before the second cycle of nivolumab. CDR3 protein: CASKVGGTSYNEQFF. The CDR3 DNA follows: TGTGCCAGCAAGGTAGGGGGAACCTCCTACAATGAGCAGTTCTTC.